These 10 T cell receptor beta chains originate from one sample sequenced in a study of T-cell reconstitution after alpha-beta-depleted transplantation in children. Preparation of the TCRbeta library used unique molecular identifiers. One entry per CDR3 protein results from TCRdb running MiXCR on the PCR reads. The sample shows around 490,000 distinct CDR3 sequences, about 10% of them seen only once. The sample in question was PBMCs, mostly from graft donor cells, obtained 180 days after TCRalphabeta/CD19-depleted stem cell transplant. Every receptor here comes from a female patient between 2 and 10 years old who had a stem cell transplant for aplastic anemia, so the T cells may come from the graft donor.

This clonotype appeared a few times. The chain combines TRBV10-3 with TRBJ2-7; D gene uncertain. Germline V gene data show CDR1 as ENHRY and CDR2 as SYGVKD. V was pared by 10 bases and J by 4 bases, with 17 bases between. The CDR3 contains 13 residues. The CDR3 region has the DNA TGTGCCACCACTGCTGCCCCTCCTTACGAGCAGTACTTC. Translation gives CATTAAPPYEQYF.

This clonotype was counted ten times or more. The CDR3, as DNA: TGTGCCAGCAGTTACACGTTAAACGGGCAAAAGTATTTT. Amino acids: CASSYTLNGQKYF. The rearrangement joins TRBV6-2 or TRBV6-3 to TRBJ2-3; D ambiguous. This CDR3 comprises 13 residues. Looked up from germline, CDR1 is MNHEY and CDR2 is SVGEGT. V gave up 2 bases and J gave up 13 bases, with 16 bases separating them.

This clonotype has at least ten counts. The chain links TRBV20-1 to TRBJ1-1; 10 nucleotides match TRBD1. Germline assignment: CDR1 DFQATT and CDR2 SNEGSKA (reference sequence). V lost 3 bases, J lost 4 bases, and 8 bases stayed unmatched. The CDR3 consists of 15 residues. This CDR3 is CSASAGTGAPTEAFF. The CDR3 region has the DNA TGCAGTGCTAGCGCAGGGACAGGGGCGCCCACTGAAGCTTTCTTT.

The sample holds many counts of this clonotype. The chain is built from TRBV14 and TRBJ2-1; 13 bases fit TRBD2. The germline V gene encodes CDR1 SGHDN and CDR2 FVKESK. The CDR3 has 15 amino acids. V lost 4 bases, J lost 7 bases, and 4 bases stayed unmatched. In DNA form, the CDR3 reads TGTGCCAGCAGCCGGACTAGCGGGAGATTGAATGAGCAGTTCTTC. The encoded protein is CASSRTSGRLNEQFF.

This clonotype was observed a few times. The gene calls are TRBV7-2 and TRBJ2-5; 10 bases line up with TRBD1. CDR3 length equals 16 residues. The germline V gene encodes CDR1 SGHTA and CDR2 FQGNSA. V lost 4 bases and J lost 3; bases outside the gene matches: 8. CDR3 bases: TGTGCCAGCAGCTCGACGGGACAGGGGATCAAAGAGACCCAGTACTTC. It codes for CASSSTGQGIKETQYF.

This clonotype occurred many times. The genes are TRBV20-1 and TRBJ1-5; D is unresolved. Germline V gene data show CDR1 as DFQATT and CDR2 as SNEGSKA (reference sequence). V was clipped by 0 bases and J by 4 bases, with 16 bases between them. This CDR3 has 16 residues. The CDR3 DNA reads TGCAGTGCTAGAGATCTCGCGGACGGATTAAATCAGCCCCAGCATTTT. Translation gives CSARDLADGLNQPQHF.

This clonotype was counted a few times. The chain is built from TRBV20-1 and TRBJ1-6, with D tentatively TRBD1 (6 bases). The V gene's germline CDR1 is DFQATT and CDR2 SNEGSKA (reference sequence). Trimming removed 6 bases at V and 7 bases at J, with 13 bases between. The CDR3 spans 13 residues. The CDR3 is CSATGTLNSPLHF. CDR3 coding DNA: TGCAGTGCCACCGGGACACTGAATTCACCCCTCCACTTT.

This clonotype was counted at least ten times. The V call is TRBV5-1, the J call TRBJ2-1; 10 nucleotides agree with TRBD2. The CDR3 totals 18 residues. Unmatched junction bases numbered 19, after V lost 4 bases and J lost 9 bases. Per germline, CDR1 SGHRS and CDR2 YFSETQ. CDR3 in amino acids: CASSGSGRATPCYGEQFF. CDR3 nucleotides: TGCGCCAGCAGCGGGAGCGGGAGGGCGACTCCGTGTTACGGTGAGCAGTTCTTC.

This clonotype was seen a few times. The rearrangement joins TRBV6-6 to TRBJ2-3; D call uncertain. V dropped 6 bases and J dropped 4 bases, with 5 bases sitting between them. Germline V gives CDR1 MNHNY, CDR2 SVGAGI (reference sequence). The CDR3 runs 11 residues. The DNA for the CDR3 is TGTGCCAGCAGGATAGCAGATACGCAGTATTTT. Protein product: CASRIADTQYF.

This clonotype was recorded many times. The CDR3 nucleotides read TGCAGCATCTCAACGGCGTGGGGCGCCTCCTACAATGAGCAGTTCTTC. Its protein is CSISTAWGASYNEQFF. The V gene is TRBV29-1, the J gene TRBJ2-1; D is possibly TRBD1 (5 bases). V was clipped by 8 bases and J by 0 bases, with 20 bases between them. The germline gives CDR1 SQVTM, CDR2 ANQGSEA. The CDR3 runs 16 residues.